This T cell receptor beta chain comes out of a study of blood T cell repertoires in COVID-19. As for the study in general: In each case, the material was cDNA or gDNA derived from T cells, B-cell-depleted T cells, or PBMCs.

Germline CDR1 LNHDA, CDR2 SQIVND (reference sequence). Trimming cost V 6 bases and J 1 base, with 9 bases left between them. The CDR3 sequence is 13 residues long. Those who participated ranged in age from roughly 18 to 90 years and resided in about 24 US areas. For recovered donors of Cohort 3, there were two negative PCRs, clearance, or symptom resolution. Only in-frame clones appear in the TCRdb table, and some are missing; sequencing was by immunoSEQ multiplex PCR. Among more than 200,000 clones listed, 80% to 95% were seen once. The receptor was derived from a woman between 18 and 29 years old who had recovered from COVID-19. Sequences were obtained from PBMCs or T cells enriched from blood (not recorded which). This chain connects TRBV19 to TRBJ1-2, with D possibly matching TRBD1 (5 bases). This CDR3 is CASRLDSNYGYTF. The CDR3 bases are TGTGCCAGTAGGCTAGACAGTAACTATGGCTACACCTTC.